This entry lists 17 T cell receptor beta chains sequenced from one sample in a study of blood T cell repertoires in COVID-19. Repertoires were generated with immunoSEQ multiplex PCR, while TCRdb's copy carries only in-frame clones and drops some. The sample yields 200,000 to 250,000 clones, about 87% seen once. What was sequenced was PBMCs or T cells enriched from blood (not recorded which). The receptors originated from a woman under 40 who had been exposed to COVID-19.

The rearrangement uses TRBV6-4 and TRBJ2-6; D is ambiguous. This CDR3 contains 15 residues. Germline CDR1 reads MRHNA; CDR2 reads SNTAGT. V was clipped by 0 bases and J by 0 bases, with 3 bases between them. The CDR3, as DNA: TGTGCCAGCAGTGACTCACTCTCTGGGGCCAACGTCCTGACTTTC. The encoded protein is CASSDSLSGANVLTF.

This clone was seen a handful of times. The chain uses TRBV10-3 and TRBJ2-2, with 10 bases aligning to TRBD1. The CDR3 spans 14 residues. Per the germline V gene, CDR1 is ENHRY and CDR2 is SYGVKD. V lost 11 bases to trimming and J lost 3 bases; unmatched junction nucleotides: 6. The CDR3 region has the DNA TGTGCCTTGAGGACAGGGGGGGACACCGGGGAGCTGTTTTTT. It specifies CALRTGGDTGELFF.

This clone was observed once. The chain has TRBV19 and TRBJ2-1, with 7 bases aligning to TRBD1. Unmatched junction bases numbered 2, after V lost 5 bases and J lost 7 bases. This CDR3 comprises 12 residues. Germline values: CDR1 LNHDA, CDR2 SQIVND (reference sequence). The CDR3 sequence: CASSLQGNEQFF. Written as DNA, the CDR3 is TGTGCCAGTAGTTTACAGGGGAATGAGCAGTTCTTC.

In nucleotides, the CDR3 is TGTGCCAGTAGTATCGATCGGGCGGGAGGAGAGCAGTTCTTC. It codes for CASSIDRAGGEQFF. The chain links TRBV19 to TRBJ2-1, with TRBD2 identical over 8 bases. Unmatched junction bases numbered 8, after V lost 3 bases and J lost 10 bases. This CDR3 is built from 14 residues. Germline V gene lookup returns CDR1 LNHDA and CDR2 SQIVND (reference sequence).

This clone was detected once. The chain uses TRBV30 and TRBJ1-2, with D possibly being TRBD1 (6 bases). From germline, CDR1 is GTSNPN and CDR2 SVGIG (reference sequence). With 3 bases removed from V and 12 bases from J, the gap between germline ends came to 29 bases. The CDR3 runs to 16 residues. CDR3 DNA: TGTGCCTGGAGAAAGGGGGAATGGGGATCGTTAGTACAGCACACCTTC. It translates to CAWRKGEWGSLVQHTF.

This rearrangement joins TRBV4-2 to TRBJ1-1, with 8 bases identical to TRBD1. The germline V gene encodes CDR1 LGHNA and CDR2 YNFKEQ. There are 15 residues in the CDR3. V dropped 4 bases and J dropped 4; count of bases not matched to a gene: 8. The CDR3 protein is CASSRQQGEGTEAFF. In nucleotides, the CDR3 is TGTGCCAGCAGCCGACAACAGGGGGAGGGCACTGAAGCTTTCTTT.

The chain has TRBV9 and TRBJ2-7; D unresolved. Trimming took off 4 bases at V and 2 bases at J, with 16 bases between the two ends. Germline V gene data show CDR1 as SGDLS and CDR2 as YYNGEE. The CDR3 length is 15 residues. For the CDR3, the DNA is TGTGCCAGCAGCCCATATGCAGGCTCCACCTACGAGCAGTACTTC. Its protein is CASSPYAGSTYEQYF.

The V and J genes are TRBV12-5 and TRBJ2-1, with TRBD2 matching 9 bases. Losses at the gene ends were 0 bases for V and 4 bases for J; bases not matched to a gene: 1. CDR3 length: 15 amino acids. The germline V gene has CDR1 LGHNT and CDR2 FRNRAP. The CDR3 protein is CASGLVAGGYNEQFF. The DNA of the CDR3 is TGTGCTAGTGGTTTGGTAGCGGGAGGATACAATGAGCAGTTCTTC.

The chain links TRBV10-1 to TRBJ2-7; possible D gene TRBD1, 6 bases. The V gene lost 5 bases and the J gene lost 6 bases, with 11 bases spanning the gap. Germline loops: CDR1 WNHNN, CDR2 SYGVQD (reference sequence). CDR3 length: 12 residues. Written as DNA, the CDR3 is TGCGCCAGCAGTATACTAGGGGGCGAGCAGTACTTC. Its protein is CASSILGGEQYF.

This chain joins TRBV5-1 and TRBJ1-3; TRBD1 agrees at 8 bases. Germline V CDR1 and CDR2: SGHRS, YFSETQ. The CDR3 covers 13 residues. The V segment lost 5 bases and the J segment 4 bases; nucleotides outside the gene matches: 2. This chain's CDR3 is CASSQGAGNTIYF. The CDR3 DNA reads TGCGCCAGCAGTCAGGGGGCAGGAAACACCATATATTTT.

The rearrangement links TRBV18 to TRBJ1-6; 9 bases fit TRBD1. The CDR3 has 15 residues. Germline trimming cut 4 bases from V and 11 bases from J; bases unmatched to any gene: 9. Per germline, CDR1 KGHSH and CDR2 LQKENI. The CDR3 spells CASSRRDREMTPLHF. The DNA for the CDR3 is TGTGCCAGCTCACGCCGGGACAGGGAGATGACACCCCTCCACTTT.

The genes are TRBV18 and TRBJ2-2, with TRBD2 matching over 10 bases. The CDR3 has 18 residues. V shed 2 bases and J 0 bases; nucleotides not matched to a gene: 6. Per the germline V gene, CDR1 is KGHSH and CDR2 is LQKENI. The chain's CDR3 is CASSPSLAGVPNTGELFF. CDR3 nucleotide sequence: TGTGCCAGCTCACCATCGCTAGCGGGAGTCCCGAACACCGGGGAGCTGTTTTTT.

This clone turned up a few times. The same CDR3 is also encoded by other DNA sequences in this sample. The J gene is TRBJ1-6, the V gene TRBV5-1; D is possibly TRBD1 (5 bases). Germline V gives CDR1 SGHRS, CDR2 YFSETQ. The V end was cut by 0 bases, the J end by 5 bases, with 6 bases between. The CDR3 runs to 14 residues. CDR3 in DNA: TGCGCCAGCAGCTTGGGGGGCGATAATTCACCCCTCCACTTT. It codes for CASSLGGDNSPLHF.

The chain recombines TRBV29-1 with TRBJ1-2; 8 positions agree with TRBD1. CDR1 and CDR2 from the germline V gene are SQVTM and ANQGSEA. Unmatched junction bases numbered 10, after V lost 3 bases and J lost 7 bases. The CDR3 is made up of 14 amino acids. Written as DNA, the CDR3 is TGCAGCGTTGACGAGGACAGGGTGGTACTTGGCTACACCTTC. As protein: CSVDEDRVVLGYTF.

V and J are TRBV18 and TRBJ1-1; the D gene is possibly TRBD1 (6 bases). Germline CDR1 KGHSH, CDR2 LQKENI. V gave up 6 bases and J gave up 6 bases, with 17 bases separating them. CDR3 length: 14 residues. CDR3 nucleotide sequence: TGTGCCAGCTCCCGGACAGTGTCGAAGGCTGAAGCTTTCTTT. Encoded protein: CASSRTVSKAEAFF.

This chain uses TRBV18 with TRBJ1-5, with a tentative D call TRBD1 (6 bases). Trimming removed 4 bases from V and 1 base from J, with 11 bases in between. Per the germline V gene, CDR1 is KGHSH and CDR2 is LQKENI. This CDR3 spans 15 amino acids. The CDR3 is CASSLQGDSNQPQHF. Written as DNA, the CDR3 is TGTGCCAGCTCACTACAGGGAGACAGCAATCAGCCCCAGCATTTT.

The chain couples TRBV7-2 to TRBJ2-1, with TRBD2 matching 7 bases. The CDR3 runs to 16 residues. V dropped 0 bases and J dropped 8; count of bases not matched to a gene: 10. Germline V gene lookup returns CDR1 SGHTA and CDR2 FQGNSA. DNA of the CDR3: TGTGCCAGCAGCTTAGCGCGAGCGGGAATTTGGGATGAGCAGTTCTTC. Translated, it gives CASSLARAGIWDEQFF.